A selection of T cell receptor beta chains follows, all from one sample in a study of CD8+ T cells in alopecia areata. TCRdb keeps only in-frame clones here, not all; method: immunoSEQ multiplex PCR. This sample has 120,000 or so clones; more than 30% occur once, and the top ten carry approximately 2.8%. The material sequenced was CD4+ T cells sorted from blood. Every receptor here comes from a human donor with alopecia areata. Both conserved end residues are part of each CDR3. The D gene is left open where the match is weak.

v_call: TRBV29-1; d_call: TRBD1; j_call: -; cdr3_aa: CSVEDTGAEQYF
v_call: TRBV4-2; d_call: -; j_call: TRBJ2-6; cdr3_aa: CASSQDLNWRTGANVLTF
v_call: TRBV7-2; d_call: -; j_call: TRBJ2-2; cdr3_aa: CASSLQGLNTGELFF
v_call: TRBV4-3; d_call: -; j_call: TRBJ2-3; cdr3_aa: CASSQDLTATDTQYF
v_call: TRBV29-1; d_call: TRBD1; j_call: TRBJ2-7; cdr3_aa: CSVDRGSSYEQYF
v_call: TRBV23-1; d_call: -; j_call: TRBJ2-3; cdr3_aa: CASRQSRADTQYF
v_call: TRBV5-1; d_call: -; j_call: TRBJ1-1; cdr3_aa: CASSIGVMNTEAFF
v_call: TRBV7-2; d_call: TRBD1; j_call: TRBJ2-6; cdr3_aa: CASSLVGTGGAGANVLTF
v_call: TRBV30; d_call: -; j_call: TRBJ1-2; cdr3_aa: CAWSVAQGYGYTF
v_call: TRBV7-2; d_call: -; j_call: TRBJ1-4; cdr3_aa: CASSLVQGEKLFF
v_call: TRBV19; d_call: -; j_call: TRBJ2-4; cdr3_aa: CASSFTQGRSASF
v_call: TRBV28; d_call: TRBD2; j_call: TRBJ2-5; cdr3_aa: CASSLSGLAAYQETQYF
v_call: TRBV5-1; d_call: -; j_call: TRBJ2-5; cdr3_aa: CASSQRGEETQYF
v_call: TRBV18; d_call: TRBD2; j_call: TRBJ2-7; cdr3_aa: CASSPPLGLAGGPTKQYF
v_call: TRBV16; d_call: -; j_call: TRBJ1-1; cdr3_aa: CASSHMIQGNTEAFF
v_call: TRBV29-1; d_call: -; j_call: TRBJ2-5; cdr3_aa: CSSRRDFQETQYF
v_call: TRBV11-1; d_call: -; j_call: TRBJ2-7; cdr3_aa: CASSSVVAYEQYF
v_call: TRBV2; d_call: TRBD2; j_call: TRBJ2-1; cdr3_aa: CASSFTSGDYNEQFF
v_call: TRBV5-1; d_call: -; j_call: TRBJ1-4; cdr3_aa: CASSFNSPGEKLFF
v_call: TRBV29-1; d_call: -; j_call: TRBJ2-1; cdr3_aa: CTYTRGSYNEQFF
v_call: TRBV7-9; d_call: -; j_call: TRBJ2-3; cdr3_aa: CASSLVSTDTQYF
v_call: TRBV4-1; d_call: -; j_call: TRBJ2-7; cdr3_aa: CASSQDFGIYEQYF
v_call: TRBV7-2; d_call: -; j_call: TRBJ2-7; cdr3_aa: CASSLDLSSYEQYF
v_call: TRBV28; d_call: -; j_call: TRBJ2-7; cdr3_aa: CASSGSPGEQYF
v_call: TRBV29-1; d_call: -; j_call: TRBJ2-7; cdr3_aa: CSGRDGRSYEQYF
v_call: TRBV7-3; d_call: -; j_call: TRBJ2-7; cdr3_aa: CASSLAGQIYEQYF
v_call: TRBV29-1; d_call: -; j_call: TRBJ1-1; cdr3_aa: CSVGADRYTEAFF
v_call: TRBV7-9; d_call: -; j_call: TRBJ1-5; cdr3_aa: CASSLSTSNQPQHF
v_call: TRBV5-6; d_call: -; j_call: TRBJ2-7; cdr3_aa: CASSGSAGYEQYF
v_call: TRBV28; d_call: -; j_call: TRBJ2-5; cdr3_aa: CASSLYEGGRKTQYF
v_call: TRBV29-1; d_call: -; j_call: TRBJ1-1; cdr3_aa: CSVEGNLNTEAFF
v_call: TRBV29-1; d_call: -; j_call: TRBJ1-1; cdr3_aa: CSVEGGLGREAFF
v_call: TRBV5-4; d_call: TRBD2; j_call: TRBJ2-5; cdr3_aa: CASSLEGLAGTKETQYF
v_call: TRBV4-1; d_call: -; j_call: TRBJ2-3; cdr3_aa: CASSQSWGTPDTQYF
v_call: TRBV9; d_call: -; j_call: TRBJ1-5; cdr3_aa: CASSVEQENSNQPQHF
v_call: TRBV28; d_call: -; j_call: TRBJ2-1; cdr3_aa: CASWDRSYNEQFF
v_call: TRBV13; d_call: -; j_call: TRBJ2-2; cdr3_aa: CASSPRQYWGPGELFF
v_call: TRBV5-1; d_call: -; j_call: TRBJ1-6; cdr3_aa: CASSATGTRSPLHF
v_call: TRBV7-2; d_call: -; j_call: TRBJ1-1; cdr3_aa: CASGNTEAFF
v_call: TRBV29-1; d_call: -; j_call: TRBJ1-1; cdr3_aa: CSAVKQTEAFF